One sample yielded the 20 T cell receptor beta chains listed below, sequenced in a study of Ad26.COV2.S vaccination and SARS-CoV-2 variants. Specified treatment: some 20 received Ad26.COV2.S at low or high dose, single or two shots; several received placebo; per-sample allocation not given. Collection of samples fell on day 63 after the first vaccine or placebo injection. TCRdb keeps only in-frame clones here, not all; method: immunoSEQ multiplex PCR. The table records 450,000 to 550,000 clones, 89% of them present only once. Source: peripheral blood, taken in a trial of Ad26.COV2.S vaccine versus placebo. These receptors all stem from a person aged 18-65 years who received the Ad26.COV2.S COVID-19 vaccine or a placebo.

The CDR3 is CASSMGQGGAEAFF. For the CDR3, the DNA is TGTGCCAGCAGCATGGGACAGGGGGGCGCTGAAGCTTTCTTT. The chain carries TRBV27 and TRBJ1-1; TRBD1 matches at 11 bases. V was pared by 6 bases and J by 6 bases, with 6 bases of the junction left unmatched. The CDR3 contains 14 residues. The germline gives CDR1 MNHEY, CDR2 SMNVEV (reference sequence).

The rearrangement joins TRBV9 to TRBJ2-2; the match to TRBD2 covers 7 bases. After removal of 6 bases from V and 1 base from J, the junction contained 3 bases not matched to a gene. The CDR3 has 14 amino acids. The germline CDR1 and CDR2 sequences are SGDLS and YYNGEE. The CDR3 sequence is CASTSSGNTGELFF. As DNA, the CDR3 is TGTGCCAGCACTTCTAGCGGGAACACCGGGGAGCTGTTTTTT.

The chain couples TRBV7-2 to TRBJ1-1, with a possible D match to TRBD1 (5 bases). Germline values: CDR1 SGHTA, CDR2 FQGNSA. This CDR3 region has 14 residues. The V gene lost 0 bases and the J gene lost 8 bases, with 13 bases spanning the gap. The CDR3 region is CASSLAREGSEAFF. DNA of the CDR3: TGTGCCAGCAGCTTAGCGCGGGAGGGGTCGGAAGCTTTCTTT.

Points on this clone: One end of the junction fails to match germline, which may point to a read error. The gene calls are TRBV27 and TRBJ2-1; D gene uncertain. The CDR3 length is 13 residues. Germline CDR1 is MNHEY and CDR2 is SMNVEV (reference sequence). CDR3 loop: CASSLHSNNEQFF. The CDR3 bases are TGTGCCAGCAGTTTGCACTCCAACAATGAGCAGTTCTTC.

The chain employs TRBV2 and TRBJ2-3; 9 nucleotides line up with TRBD1. CDR3 length equals 14 residues. Germline CDR1 reads SNHLY; CDR2 reads FYNNEI. V lost 10 bases, J lost 1 base, and 6 bases stayed unmatched. DNA for the CDR3: TGTGCCATGTCAGGACAGGGGCGCACAGATACGCAGTATTTT. Its translation: CAMSGQGRTDTQYF.

This chain uses TRBV7-2 with TRBJ1-6; 9 bases are a match to TRBD1. Germline trimming cut 5 bases from V and 6 bases from J; bases unmatched to any gene: 8. Germline V gene sequence: CDR1 SGHTA, CDR2 FQGNSA. There are 16 residues in the CDR3. DNA for the CDR3: TGTGCCAGCAGCGTCGGGACAGGGAGACGTAATTCACCCCTCCACTTT. It is translated as CASSVGTGRRNSPLHF. The full variable domain, its missing parts supplied by reference TRBV7-2 and TRBJ1-6, is GAGVSQSPSNKVTEKGKDVELRCDPISGHTALYWYRQSLGQGLEFLIYFQGNSAPDKSGLPSDRFSAERTGGSVSTLTIQRTQQEDSAVYLCASSVGTGRRNSPLHFGNGTRLTVT.

The rearrangement links TRBV5-4 to TRBJ1-3, with D perhaps matching TRBD1 (5 bases). Trimming removed 4 bases from V and 3 bases from J, with 20 bases in between. This CDR3 comprises 17 residues. Germline CDR1 reads SGHNT; CDR2 reads YYREEE (reference sequence). The CDR3 loop is CASSRDPNPLGGNTIYF. CDR3 nucleotide sequence: TGTGCCAGCAGCCGGGACCCAAACCCCTTAGGTGGAAACACCATATATTTT.

This rearrangement joins TRBV5-1 to TRBJ1-4, with D uncertain. Germline CDR1 reads SGHRS; CDR2 reads YFSETQ. The CDR3 spans 13 residues. Trimming stripped 7 bases from V and 8 bases from J, with 15 bases between. The CDR3 nucleotides read TGCGCCAGCGGGGAGGCAGGTCTCGAAAAACTGTTTTTT. This sequence encodes CASGEAGLEKLFF.

This chain connects TRBV2 to TRBJ1-1; D gene uncertain. CDR3 length: 14 residues. Per germline, CDR1 SNHLY and CDR2 FYNNEI. Trimming pared 4 bases from V and 1 base from J, leaving 10 bases between. CDR3 in amino acids: CASSAEIPNTEAFF. CDR3 coding DNA: TGTGCCAGCAGTGCGGAAATACCGAACACTGAAGCTTTCTTT.

The chain recombines TRBV10-2 with TRBJ2-2; D not certain. The ends were cut back, 6 bases at V and 5 bases at J, with 19 bases in the middle. Germline V gives CDR1 WSHSY, CDR2 SAAADI. The CDR3 spans 16 residues. In nucleotides, the CDR3 is TGCGCCAGCAGCGTATTAACAGTGTACAGAACCGGGGAGCTGTTTTTT. This gives the protein CASSVLTVYRTGELFF.

This rearrangement joins TRBV6-5 to TRBJ1-5; a weak D match, TRBD1 (6 bases). The CDR3 runs 15 residues. V was trimmed by 0 bases and J by 6 bases, leaving 12 bases between them. CDR1 MNHEY and CDR2 SVGAGI come from the germline V gene. CDR3 nucleotides: TGTGCCAGCAGTTACTCACAGGGAGGTGGTCAGCCCCAGCATTTT. Protein sequence: CASSYSQGGGQPQHF.

The V gene is TRBV9, the J gene TRBJ2-7, with 10 bases lining up with TRBD2. CDR3 length: 16 residues. V shed 0 bases and J 6 bases; nucleotides not matched to a gene: 9. Per germline, CDR1 SGDLS and CDR2 YYNGEE. The DNA of the CDR3 is TGTGCCAGCAGCGTAGAGGGAGAGCTAGCGGGAGCCGAGCAGTACTTC. It codes for CASSVEGELAGAEQYF.

The rearrangement joins TRBV28 to TRBJ2-1; 9 nucleotides align to TRBD1. The germline V gene has CDR1 MDHEN and CDR2 SYDVKM. CDR3 length: 15 residues. After removal of 2 bases from V and 8 bases from J, the junction contained 7 bases not matched to a gene. CDR3 region: CASSLTGTGRDEQFF. CDR3 DNA: TGTGCCAGCAGTTTAACCGGGACAGGGCGCGATGAGCAGTTCTTC.

The chain recombines TRBV28 with TRBJ1-5; D uncertain. The V gene's germline CDR1 is MDHEN and CDR2 SYDVKM. The length of the CDR3 is 12 residues. The germline V and J ends were trimmed by 5 bases and 0 bases, with 2 bases remaining between them. CDR3 sequence: CASSRSNQPQHF. The CDR3 DNA reads TGTGCCAGCAGTCGTAGCAATCAGCCCCAGCATTTT.

The rearrangement uses TRBV21-1 and TRBJ2-3; the table calls TRBD1, which could not be checked here. TRBV21-1 has pseudogene status. This CDR3 region has 16 residues. CDR3 nucleotide sequence: TGTGCCAGCAGCGGAGTGGGGGACAAATACACAGATACGCAGTATTTT. It specifies CASSGVGDKYTDTQYF.

This rearrangement joins TRBV6-5 to TRBJ1-2; D is ambiguous. The CDR3 sequence is 15 residues long. The germline gives CDR1 MNHEY, CDR2 SVGAGI. Trimming took off 0 bases at V and 3 bases at J, with 11 bases between the two ends. The CDR3 region is CASSYSSESYYGYTF. The CDR3 nucleotides are TGTGCCAGCAGTTACTCGAGCGAATCTTACTATGGCTACACCTTC.

The chain recombines TRBV24-1 with TRBJ2-1; the D gene is possibly TRBD1 (6 bases). Per the germline V gene, CDR1 is KGHDR and CDR2 is SFDVKD. This CDR3 contains 14 residues. Trimming removed 0 bases at V and 10 bases at J, with 12 bases between. The CDR3 sequence: CATSDLVRGSEQFF. For the CDR3, the DNA is TGTGCCACCAGTGATTTGGTCAGGGGTAGCGAGCAGTTCTTC.

The chain combines TRBV18 with TRBJ1-1; no reliable D call. The germline gives CDR1 KGHSH, CDR2 LQKENI. The CDR3 is made up of 16 amino acids. Trimming took 3 bases from V and 2 from J, leaving 16 bases between them. CDR3 coding DNA: TGTGCCAGCTCACCCCTCGAGGTCCGCGCCAACACTGAAGCTTTCTTT. Translation: CASSPLEVRANTEAFF. Full variable domain (remainder filled in from reference TRBV18 and TRBJ1-1): NAGVMQNPRHLVRRRGQEARLRCSPMKGHSHVYWYRQLPEEGLKFMVYLQKENIIDESGMPKERFSAEFPKEGPSILRIQQVVRGDSAAYFCASSPLEVRANTEAFFGQGTRLTVV.

V gene TRBV6-5 combines with J gene TRBJ2-1; 8 nucleotides agree with TRBD2. After removal of 7 bases from V and 5 bases from J, the junction contained 7 bases not matched to a gene. CDR1 is MNHEY and CDR2 is SVGAGI in the germline V gene. The CDR3 loop spans 14 amino acids. The CDR3 DNA reads as TGTGCCAGCACACCCGGGGGGGCGAACAATGAGCAGTTCTTC. Its translation is CASTPGGANNEQFF.

The DNA for the CDR3 is TGTGCCAGTAGTATTCTGGGGGGAGGAACTGAAGCTTTCTTT. Amino acids: CASSILGGGTEAFF. V usage is TRBV19 and J usage is TRBJ1-1; TRBD1 is a possible D gene (5 bases). In germline, CDR1 is LNHDA, CDR2 SQIVND (reference sequence). This CDR3 has 14 residues. With 3 bases removed from V and 5 bases from J, the gap between germline ends came to 13 bases. The entire variable domain, with the rest obtained from reference TRBV19 and TRBJ1-1, is as follows: DGGITQSPKYLFRKEGQNVTLSCEQNLNHDAMYWYRQDPGQGLRLIYYSQIVNDFQKGDIAEGYSVSREKKESFPLTVTSAQKNPTAFYLCASSILGGGTEAFFGQGTRLTVV.